This T cell receptor beta chain was found in a study of T cell responses to AZD1222 COVID-19 vaccine. Clones were sequenced by immunoSEQ multiplex PCR, and TCRdb holds only the in-frame ones, with some missing. The sample lists fewer than 150,000 clones; 88% were seen once. Germline CDR1 and CDR2: MNHEY and SVGEGT. This CDR3 is built from 16 residues. V was pared by 2 bases and J by 6 bases, with 10 bases of the junction left unmatched. The source of this sequence is an adult who received the AZD1222 COVID-19 vaccine. The V and J genes are TRBV6-2 or TRBV6-3 and TRBJ2-5, with TRBD2 identical over 9 bases. The source material was peripheral blood, sampled 28 days after the second AZD1222 dose. CDR3 sequence (DNA): TGTGCCAGCAGTTACCATGGGGCTAGCGGGGCGAAGACCCAGTACTTC. It translates to CASSYHGASGAKTQYF.